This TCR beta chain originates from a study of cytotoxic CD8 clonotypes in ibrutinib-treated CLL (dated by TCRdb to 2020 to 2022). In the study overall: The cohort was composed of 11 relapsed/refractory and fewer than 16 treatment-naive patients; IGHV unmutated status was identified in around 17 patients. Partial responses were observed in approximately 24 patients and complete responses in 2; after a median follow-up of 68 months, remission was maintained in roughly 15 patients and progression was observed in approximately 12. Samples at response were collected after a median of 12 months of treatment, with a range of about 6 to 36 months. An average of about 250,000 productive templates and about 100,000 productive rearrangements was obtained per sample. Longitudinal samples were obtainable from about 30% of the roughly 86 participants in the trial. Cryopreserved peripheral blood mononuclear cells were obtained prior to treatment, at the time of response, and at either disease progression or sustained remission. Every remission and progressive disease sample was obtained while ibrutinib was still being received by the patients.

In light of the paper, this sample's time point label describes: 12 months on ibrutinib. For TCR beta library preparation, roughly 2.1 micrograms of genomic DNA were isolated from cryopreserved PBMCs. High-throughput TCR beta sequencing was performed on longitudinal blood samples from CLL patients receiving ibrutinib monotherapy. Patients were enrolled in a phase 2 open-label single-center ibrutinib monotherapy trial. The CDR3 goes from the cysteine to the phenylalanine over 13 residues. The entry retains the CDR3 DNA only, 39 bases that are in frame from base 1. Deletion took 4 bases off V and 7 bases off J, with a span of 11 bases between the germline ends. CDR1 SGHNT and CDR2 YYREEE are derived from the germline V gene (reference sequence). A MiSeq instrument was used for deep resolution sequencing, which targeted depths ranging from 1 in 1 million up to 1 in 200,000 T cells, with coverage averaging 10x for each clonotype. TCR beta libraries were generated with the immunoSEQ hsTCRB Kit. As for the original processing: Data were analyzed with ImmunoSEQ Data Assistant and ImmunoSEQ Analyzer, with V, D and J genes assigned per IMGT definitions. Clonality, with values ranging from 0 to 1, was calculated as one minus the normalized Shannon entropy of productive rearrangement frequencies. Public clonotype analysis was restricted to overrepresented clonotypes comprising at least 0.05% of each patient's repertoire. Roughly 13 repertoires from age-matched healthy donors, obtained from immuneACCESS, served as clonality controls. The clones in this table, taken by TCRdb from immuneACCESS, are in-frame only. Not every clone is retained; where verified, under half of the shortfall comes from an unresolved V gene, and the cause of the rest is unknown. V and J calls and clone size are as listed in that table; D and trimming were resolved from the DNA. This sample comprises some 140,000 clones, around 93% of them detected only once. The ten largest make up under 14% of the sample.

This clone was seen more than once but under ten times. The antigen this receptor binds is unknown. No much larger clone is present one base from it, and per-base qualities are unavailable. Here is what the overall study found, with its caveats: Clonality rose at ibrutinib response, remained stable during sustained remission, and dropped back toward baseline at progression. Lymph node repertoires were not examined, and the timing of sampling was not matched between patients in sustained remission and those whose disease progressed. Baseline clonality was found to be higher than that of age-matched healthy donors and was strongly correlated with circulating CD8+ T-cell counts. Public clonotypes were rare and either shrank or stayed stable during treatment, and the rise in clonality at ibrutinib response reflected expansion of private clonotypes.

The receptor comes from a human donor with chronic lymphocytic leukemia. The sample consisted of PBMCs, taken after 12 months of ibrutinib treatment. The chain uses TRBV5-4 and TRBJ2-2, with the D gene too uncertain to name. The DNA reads TGTGCCAGCAGCCCCCCAGATTTCGGGGAGCTGTTTTTT. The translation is CASSPPDFGELFF.